A single sample gave rise to the 15 T cell receptor beta chains below, sequenced in a study of cytomegalovirus exposure and HLA in healthy donors. Primers included in the PCR were 60 Vbeta and 13 Jbeta primers. TCRdb's copy holds only in-frame clones and misses some; the assay was immunoSEQ multiplex PCR. The data contain 150,000 to 200,000 clones, around 82% of them singletons. The sample was PBMCs. The source of these receptors is a boy between 10 and 17 years old in good health and CMV-seronegative.

The rearrangement joins TRBV27 to TRBJ2-2; D perhaps matches TRBD2 (5 bases). The V end was cut by 2 bases, the J end by 5 bases, with 12 bases between. Per germline, CDR1 MNHEY and CDR2 SMNVEV (reference sequence). CDR3 size: 15 residues. The CDR3 coding sequence is TGTGCCAGCAGTTTAAGCCGAGGAGGTACCGGGGAGCTGTTTTTT. It codes for CASSLSRGGTGELFF.

The chain recombines TRBV29-1 with TRBJ1-1; D gene uncertain. The CDR3 contains 13 residues. V dropped 6 bases and J dropped 4 bases, with 15 bases sitting between them. Germline values: CDR1 SQVTM, CDR2 ANQGSEA. The CDR3 DNA reads as TGCAGCGTCCAAGTTGGGAGTAGCACTGAAGCTTTCTTT. It translates to CSVQVGSSTEAFF.

The gene calls are TRBV15 and TRBJ1-1, with D possibly being TRBD1 (6 bases). Trimming stripped 5 bases from V and 3 bases from J, with 13 bases between. The CDR3 is made up of 14 amino acids. CDR1 and CDR2 from the germline V gene are LNHNV and YYDKDF (reference sequence). This CDR3 reads CATSRLGGDTEAFF. The CDR3 DNA is TGTGCCACCAGCCGTTTAGGGGGGGACACTGAAGCTTTCTTT. The full variable domain, its missing parts supplied by reference TRBV15 and TRBJ1-1, is DAMVIQNPRYQVTQFGKPVTLSCSQTLNHNVMYWYQQKSSQAPKLLFHYYDKDFNNEADTPDNFQSRRPNTSFCFLDIRSPGLGDTAMYLCATSRLGGDTEAFFGQGTRLTVV.

The CDR3 DNA follows: TGTGCCACCAGCAGAGATGGGAGCCCGCAGTATTTT. This translates into CATSRDGSPQYF. The chain links TRBV15 to TRBJ2-3, with a tentative D call TRBD2 (5 bases). CDR1 and CDR2 from the germline V gene are LNHNV and YYDKDF (reference sequence). Trimming took 0 bases from V and 10 from J, leaving 8 bases between them. This CDR3 is built from 12 residues.

CDR3: CASSVFSSSSSYNEQFF. CDR3 nucleotide sequence: TGTGCCAGCAGCGTGTTTTCTAGTAGCAGCTCCTACAATGAGCAGTTCTTC. The genes are TRBV9 and TRBJ2-1; D uncertain. CDR3 size: 17 residues. Trimming shortened V by 2 bases and J by 0 bases, and 15 bases separated the two germline ends. Germline CDR1 is SGDLS and CDR2 is YYNGEE.

The chain uses TRBV5-4 and TRBJ2-1; D is undetermined. Germline V gene sequence: CDR1 SGHNT, CDR2 YYREEE (reference sequence). CDR3 length: 13 residues. The ends were cut back, 4 bases at V and 4 bases at J, with 9 bases in the middle. The CDR3 spells CASSPLPYNEQFF. The CDR3 DNA reads as TGTGCCAGCAGCCCCCTCCCTTACAATGAGCAGTTCTTC. The full variable domain, its missing parts supplied by reference TRBV5-4 and TRBJ2-1, is ETGVTQSPTHLIKTRGQQVTLRCSSQSGHNTVSWYQQALGQGPQFIFQYYREEENGRGNFPPRFSGLQFPNYSSELNVNALELDDSALYLCASSPLPYNEQFFGPGTRLTVL.

This chain links TRBV7-3 with TRBJ2-3; D is possibly TRBD1 (7 bases). Germline assignment: CDR1 SGHTA and CDR2 FQGTGA. CDR3 size: 15 residues. Trimming pared 3 bases from V and 0 bases from J, leaving 10 bases between. DNA for the CDR3: TGTGCCAGCAGCTTGCAGGGGGGAAGCACAGATACGCAGTATTTT. Its protein product is CASSLQGGSTDTQYF.

The chain has TRBV2 and TRBJ1-2, with D possibly matching TRBD1 (5 bases). The CDR3 has 12 residues. The V gene lost 5 bases and the J gene lost 7 bases, with 11 bases spanning the gap. Germline V gene lookup returns CDR1 SNHLY and CDR2 FYNNEI. The CDR3 loop is CASSSGLAGYTF. CDR3 bases: TGTGCCAGCAGTTCAGGGTTGGCTGGCTACACCTTC.

This chain links TRBV7-3 with TRBJ1-4; D gene ambiguous. The CDR3 covers 15 residues. CDR1 and CDR2 from the germline V gene are SGHTA and FQGTGA. The V end was cut by 2 bases, the J end by 3 bases, with 10 bases between. The CDR3 region has the DNA TGTGCCAGCAGCTTAGGGCCGAGCCCTAATGAAAAACTGTTTTTT. This encodes CASSLGPSPNEKLFF.

The chain employs TRBV9 and TRBJ2-7, with 11 bases identical to TRBD1. The CDR3 totals 15 residues. Trimming at V came to 3 bases and at J to 1 base, leaving 3 bases not matched to a gene. Germline lookup yields CDR1 SGDLS and CDR2 YYNGEE. The CDR3 sequence is CASSGGTGGSYEQYF. DNA for the CDR3: TGTGCCAGCAGCGGGGGGACAGGGGGATCCTACGAGCAGTACTTC.

The chain is built from TRBV7-3 and TRBJ2-1, with D maybe TRBD2 (6 bases). Germline CDR1 SGHTA, CDR2 FQGTGA. The CDR3 spans 14 residues. V was pared by 5 bases and J by 4 bases, with 12 bases between. CDR3 nucleotides: TGTGCCAGCAGCCCAGGAGGGACTTACAATGAGCAGTTCTTC. This translates into CASSPGGTYNEQFF.

This clone has more than one count but fewer than ten. The CDR3 spells CASSQSGTLYEQYF. The CDR3 region has the DNA TGTGCCAGCAGTCAGTCCGGGACACTCTACGAGCAGTACTTC. The chain joins TRBV27 to TRBJ2-7, with D possibly being TRBD1 (6 bases). V lost 5 bases and J lost 3, with 14 bases in between. Germline V gives CDR1 MNHEY, CDR2 SMNVEV (reference sequence). The CDR3 is 14 residues long.

This clone was found once. The J gene is TRBJ2-7, the V gene TRBV6-4; 7 positions match TRBD1. The CDR3 totals 20 residues. Trimming removed 2 bases from V and 3 bases from J; junction bases left unmatched: 22. CDR1 and CDR2 (germline): MRHNA, SNTAGT. The CDR3 sequence: CASSDPTRQGFHFWNYEQYF. Here the CDR3 DNA reads TGTGCCAGCAGTGACCCCACCAGACAGGGTTTTCACTTTTGGAACTACGAGCAGTACTTC.

This clone was counted only a few times. This chain connects TRBV5-1 to TRBJ1-1, with unresolved D. Trimming took off 0 bases at V and 2 bases at J, with 11 bases between the two ends. The CDR3 contains 15 residues. Germline V lookup: CDR1 SGHRS, CDR2 YFSETQ. The DNA of the CDR3 is TGCGCCAGCAGCTTGGTGCAAGGCGGAAACACTGAAGCTTTCTTT. Its protein product is CASSLVQGGNTEAFF.

This chain connects TRBV15 to TRBJ2-3; 8 bases fit TRBD2. V lost 0 bases to trimming and J lost 4 bases; unmatched junction nucleotides: 3. Germline V gene lookup returns CDR1 LNHNV and CDR2 YYDKDF (reference sequence). This CDR3 spans 15 amino acids. CDR3 residues: CATSREAGAADTQYF. Here the CDR3 DNA reads TGTGCCACCAGCAGAGAAGCGGGAGCGGCAGATACGCAGTATTTT.